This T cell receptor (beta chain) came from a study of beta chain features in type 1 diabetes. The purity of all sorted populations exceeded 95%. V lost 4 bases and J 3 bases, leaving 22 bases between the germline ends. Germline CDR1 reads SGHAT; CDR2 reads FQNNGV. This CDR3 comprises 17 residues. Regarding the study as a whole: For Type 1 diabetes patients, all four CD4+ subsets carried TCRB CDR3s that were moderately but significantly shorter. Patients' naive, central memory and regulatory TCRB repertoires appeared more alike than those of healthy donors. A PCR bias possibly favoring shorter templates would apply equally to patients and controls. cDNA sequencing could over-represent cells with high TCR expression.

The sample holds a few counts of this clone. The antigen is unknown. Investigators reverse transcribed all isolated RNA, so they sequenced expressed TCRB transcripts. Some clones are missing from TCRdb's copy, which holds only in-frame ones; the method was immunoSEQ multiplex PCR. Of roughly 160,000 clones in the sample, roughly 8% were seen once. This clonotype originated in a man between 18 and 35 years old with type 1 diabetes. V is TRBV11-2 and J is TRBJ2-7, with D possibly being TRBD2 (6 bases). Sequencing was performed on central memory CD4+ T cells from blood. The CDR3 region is CASSSIVGSRRDYEQYF. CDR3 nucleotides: TGTGCCAGCAGCTCCATCGTGGGTAGCAGGCGGGACTACGAGCAGTACTTC.